These T cell receptor beta chains were read from a single sample in a study of response to subunit inactivated influenza vaccine. TCRdb independently ran MiXCR on the RT-PCR reads; one entry per CDR3 protein. The repertoire has more than 200,000 distinct CDR3 sequences, 9% to 15% of them found once; the top ten carry 7.5% to 10%. The source material was non-naive T cells sorted from PBMCs, sampled around 14 days before vaccination. Source of these receptors: a man over 45 who received an inactivated influenza vaccine. Both conserved end residues are part of each CDR3. D genes are given only for firm matches. A clone size is listed for some rows: how often the clone was seen (once, few, many), or a class if it is expanded.

>TRBD2|NA|TRBV20-1|TRBJ2-7
TGCAGTGCTAGAGAAGGGACTAGCGGACCCTACGAGCAGTACTTC
CSAREGTSGPYEQYF
>NA|few|TRBV20-1|TRBJ1-2
TGCAGTGCTGCGGGGTGGGGCTACACCTTC
CSAAGWGYTF
>TRBD2|NA|TRBV20-1|TRBJ2-1
TGCAGTGCTAGAGCCCGAACTAGCGGGGCCTACAATGAGCAGTTCTTC
CSARARTSGAYNEQFF
>NA|NA|TRBV3-1|TRBJ2-6
TGTGCCAGCACTCTTTGGTCAGGACAGAAAACTGGGGCCAACGTCCTGACTTTC
CASTLWSGQKTGANVLTF
>TRBD1|NA|TRBV5-1|TRBJ1-6
TGCGCCAGCAGCTTGGACAGGGGAAGGAATTCACCCCTCCACTTT
CASSLDRGRNSPLHF
>NA|few|TRBV4-2|TRBJ2-1
TGTGCCAGCAGCACTAGAGAGCACAATGAGCAGTTCTTC
CASSTREHNEQFF
>NA|many|TRBV12-3/TRBV12-4|TRBJ1-3
TGTGCCAGCAGTCCAGGGCCTGAAGCTGGAAACACCATATATTTT
CASSPGPEAGNTIYF
>TRBD2|few|TRBV6-5|TRBJ2-7
TGTGCCAGCAGTTACATAGCGGGGGGTTCCTACGAGCAGTACTTC
CASSYIAGGSYEQYF
>NA|many|TRBV6-1|TRBJ1-1
TGTGCCAGCACCGCGCGGCCCATGACAGAGACTGAAGCTTTCTTT
CASTARPMTETEAFF
>TRBD2|few|TRBV6-2/TRBV6-3|TRBJ2-7
TGTGCCAGCAGTTACTCGCTAACCGGGACTAGCGCTTACGAGCAGTACTTC
CASSYSLTGTSAYEQYF
>NA|NA|TRBV4-3|TRBJ1-6
TGCGCCAGCAGCCAGCAATTCGATTCACCCCTCCACTTT
CASSQQFDSPLHF
>TRBD2|few|TRBV4-1|TRBJ2-3
TGCGCCAGCAGTAAGCGGGAGTACGCAGATACGCAGTATTTT
CASSKREYADTQYF
>TRBD1|NA|TRBV2|TRBJ2-5
TGTGCCAGCAGTCTTGAGGGGGCCAGGTGGGAGACCCAGTACTTC
CASSLEGARWETQYF
>NA|NA|TRBV29-1|TRBJ2-7
TGCAGCGTTGAAATAGTGGACTCCTACGAGCAGTACTTC
CSVEIVDSYEQYF
>NA|NA|TRBV4-1|TRBJ1-1
TGCGCCAGCAGCCCCAATACAGGGTTTCCTGAAGCTTTCTTT
CASSPNTGFPEAFF